The clone carrying this T cell receptor (beta chain) was seen just once. Its cognate antigen is unknown. Germline V gene lookup returns CDR1 DFQATT and CDR2 SNEGSKA (reference sequence). The CDR3 sequence is 14 residues long. The sample comes from a study of post-analysis software for immune sequencing data. About the study: Relapsing-remitting, secondary progressive and progressive-relapsing multiple sclerosis courses were included.

Whole-study results and caveats: When patients were compared with controls, about 5 TRBV segments were more frequent, TRBV5-6, TRBV5-1 and TRBV20-1 among them. Significantly lower normalized Chao1 diversity was seen in multiple sclerosis patients than in controls. Samples from one preparation batch, clustered by F measure, grouped strongly together.

Unique molecular identifiers had been added to the TCR beta cDNA libraries. With roughly 1 to 10 million T cells as the source, 540,000 or so cDNA molecules resulted. TCRdb processed the PCR reads anew with MiXCR; each CDR3 protein has one entry. Among about 820,000 distinct CDR3 sequences listed, roughly half were seen once. The sequence was collected from a girl aged 10 to 17 with multiple sclerosis. The sequenced sample was blood. The chain is built from TRBV20-1 and TRBJ2-5, with TRBD2 as a possible D gene (6 bases). The assigned J gene may be wrong: the sequence end matches TRBJ2-7 better. The CDR3 here is CSARDQNGGDEQYF. DNA of the CDR3: TGCAGTGCTAGAGATCAGAACGGAGGGGACGAGCAGTACTTC.